Listed below are T cell receptor beta chains from one sample, sequenced in a study of T cell repertoires in cytomegalovirus infection. These TCRs' antigens remain unknown. TCRdb reprocessed the reads via MiXCR and lists one record per CDR3 protein. Of about half a million distinct CDR3 sequences listed, 33% are singletons. The material was cultured PBMCs, obtained from culture after CMV antigen stimulation. All receptors come from a human donor in good health (CMV status not recorded). Some clones in this sample may be carry-over from other donors' samples. The CDR3 runs from the conserved cysteine through the conserved F or W. The order of the fields is D gene, J gene, clone size, V gene, CDR3 DNA, CDR3 protein. The D gene is left open where the match is weak. Expanded clones are given a class, and other clones once, few, many or no size at all.

.,TRBJ2-5,few,TRBV7-9,TGTGCCAGCAGCTTATCGCCGGGGGGCTTCGGGCTAGAGACCCAGTACTTC,CASSLSPGGFGLETQYF
.,TRBJ2-1,few,TRBV4-1,TGCGCCAGCAGCCGATCAGCGGACAATGAGCAGTTCTTC,CASSRSADNEQFF
.,TRBJ2-3,few,TRBV4-1,TGCGCCAGCAGCCCCAGGTCGGAGACAGGAGGAGATACGCAGTATTTT,CASSPRSETGGDTQYF
.,TRBJ2-7,.,TRBV10-3,TGTGCCATCAGTGAGTCAAGGGGGGACCCCTACGAGCAGTACTTC,CAISESRGDPYEQYF
.,TRBJ1-1,few,TRBV12-3/TRBV12-4,TGTGCCAGCAGTTTAGATGACAGGTGGCGCACTGAAGCTTTCTTT,CASSLDDRWRTEAFF
.,TRBJ1-6,few,TRBV19,TGTGCCAGTAGTATAGAGGTGGGAAATTCACCCCTCCACTTT,CASSIEVGNSPLHF
.,TRBJ2-3,.,TRBV19,TGTGCCAGTAGTATAGGCGGAGTGGCCACGCAGTATTTT,CASSIGGVATQYF
.,TRBJ2-3,.,TRBV28,TGTGCCAGCAGAACGCGGGGATCGAGTCTACACACAGATACGCAGTATTTT,CASRTRGSSLHTDTQYF
TRBD2,TRBJ2-7,.,TRBV20-1,TGCAGTGCTAGAGATCAAGGCGGGAGCTACGAGCAGTACTTC,CSARDQGGSYEQYF
TRBD2,TRBJ2-3,few,TRBV14,TGTGCCAGCAGCCAAGAAATAGCGGGAGGGGTCACAGATACGCAGTATTTT,CASSQEIAGGVTDTQYF
TRBD1,TRBJ1-1,few,TRBV6-8,TGTGCCAGCAGTCCGCAGGGGGTCTACACTGAAGCTTTCTTT,CASSPQGVYTEAFF
.,TRBJ1-2,.,TRBV12-5,TGTGCTAGTGGTTTGGTAGGTGGCTACACCTTC,CASGLVGGYTF
.,TRBJ2-2,few,TRBV24-1,TGTGCCACCAGTGATGTGAGACAAAACACCGGGGAGCTGTTTTTT,CATSDVRQNTGELFF
.,TRBJ2-1,many,TRBV6-2/TRBV6-3,TGTGCCAGCAGTTACTCGCTAGCGTCCTTTGCCCTCAATGAGCAGTTCTTC,CASSYSLASFALNEQFF
.,TRBJ2-7,few,TRBV27,TGTGCCAGCAATTCTTTAGGTGCGAATAACTACGAGCAGTACTTC,CASNSLGANNYEQYF
TRBD1,TRBJ1-6,.,TRBV10-3,TGTGCCATCAGTGAGAGGGGACAGGGCAATTCACCCCTCCACTTT,CAISERGQGNSPLHF
.,TRBJ2-3,.,TRBV20-1,TGCAGTGCTAGAGGACAGGATACGCAGTATTTT,CSARGQDTQYF
.,TRBJ2-2,.,TRBV19,TGTGCCAGTAGGGGGGCTAGACAAAACCCTACCGGGGAGCTGTTTTTT,CASRGARQNPTGELFF
.,TRBJ2-1,.,TRBV5-1,TGCGCCAGCAGCTTCAGCATGGCCTACAATGAGCAGTTCTTC,CASSFSMAYNEQFF
.,TRBJ1-5,once,TRBV30,TGTGCCTGGAGTGTCTCGGGTAGCAATCAGCCCCAGCATTTT,CAWSVSGSNQPQHF
TRBD2,TRBJ2-2,.,TRBV7-8,TGTGCCAGCAGCTTATCTCGGGGTAGACTAGCAGGTCGAGGGGAGCTGTTTTTT,CASSLSRGRLAGRGELFF
.,TRBJ1-2,.,TRBV27,TGTGCCAGCAGTCCGAGCCGGATGGGAGGCTACACCTTC,CASSPSRMGGYTF